These 6 T cell receptor beta chains share one sample of origin, sequenced in a study of T cells in women clearing cervical HPV infection. Libraries were prepared by immunoSEQ multiplex PCR; TCRdb keeps only in-frame clonotypes and omits some of them. This table holds approximately 20,000 clones. Source material: blood buffy coat. The receptors come from a woman aged 18 to 75 with a cervical HPV16 infection that either progressed to CIN3+ or cleared (not recorded which).

This clone is called medium-sized (0.01 to 0.1%) based on its frequency. The covered CDR3 bases are TGTGCCAGTACCCCTCGGGGGGGAGGCACAGATACG. Translated: CASTPRGGGTDT. The full CDR3 reads CASTPRGGGTDTQYF. The rearrangement joins TRBV19 to TRBJ2-3, with 8 bases lining up with TRBD2. Coverage ceases 3 residues before the CDR3 finishes, and the germline J gene fills in the end. Losses at the gene ends were 7 bases for V and 1 base for J; bases not matched to a gene: 7. Germline CDR1 LNHDA, CDR2 SQIVND (reference sequence). The CDR3 is 15 residues long.

For this clone: The CDR3 extends 3 residues past the end of the read, so its final part is completed from the germline J gene. This chain connects TRBV6-1 to TRBJ1-1; 9 bases align to TRBD1. The CDR3 is 16 amino acids. Germline V gives CDR1 MNHNS, CDR2 SASEGT. The V segment lost 1 base and the J segment 5 bases; nucleotides outside the gene matches: 8. CDR3 bases read: TGTGCCAGCAGTGAAGGGAACAGGGGGCGTGGGACTGAA. Its protein is CASSEGNRGRGTE. The CDR3 in its entirety is CASSEGNRGRGTEAFF.

Regarding this clone: The CDR3 goes on 3 residues after the read ends, and that part is filled in from the germline J gene. J is TRBJ2-1 and V is TRBV20-1; maybe TRBD2 (7 bases). CDR3 length: 19 amino acids. Germline CDR1 reads DFQATT; CDR2 reads SNEGSKA (reference sequence). V was cut by 0 bases and J by 6 bases, with 27 bases left in between. The sequenced CDR3 bases are TGCAGTGCTAGAGATCTAAGGGGGGGGACTTTGATCAGTCGCAATGAG. This encodes CSARDLRGGTLISRNE. The full-length CDR3 reads as CSARDLRGGTLISRNEQFF.

About this clone: Coverage ceases 3 residues before the CDR3 finishes, and the germline J gene fills in the end. J is TRBJ1-4 and V is TRBV30; weak D call: TRBD1 (6 bases). The CDR3 loop spans 13 amino acids. Germline loops: CDR1 GTSNPN, CDR2 SVGIG (reference sequence). V lost 2 bases to trimming and J lost 7 bases, with 11 bases between them. CDR3 DNA (partial): TGTGCCTGGAGTACAACAGGGCTTGAAAAA. Amino acid sequence: CAWSTTGLEK. The complete CDR3 reads CAWSTTGLEKLFF. Full variable domain (outside the CDR3, taken from reference TRBV30 and TRBJ1-4): SQTIHQWPATLVQPVGSPLSLECTVEGTSNPNLYWYRQAAGRGLQLLFYSVGIGQISSEVPQNLSASRPQDRQFILSSKKLLLSDSGFYLCAWSTTGLEKLFFGSGTQLSVL.

In regard to this clone: Read coverage stops 3 residues before the CDR3 terminus; the germline J gene supplies the remainder. V is TRBV20-1 and J is TRBJ2-7; D is possibly TRBD2 (7 bases). Germline CDR1 reads DFQATT; CDR2 reads SNEGSKA (reference sequence). The ends were cut back, 1 base at V and 0 bases at J, with 10 bases in the middle. The length of the CDR3 is 14 residues. The CDR3: CSARGGGASYEQYF. The CDR3 bases that were read are TGCAGTGCTAGAGGAGGGGGGGCCTCCTACGAG.

With regard to this clone: The read ends 3 residues shy of where the CDR3 ends; the end is completed using the germline J gene. The rearrangement links TRBV30 to TRBJ1-5; tentative D call: TRBD1 (6 bases). The CDR3 contains 15 residues. Trimming took 2 bases from V and 4 from J, leaving 15 bases between them. Germline V gene data show CDR1 as GTSNPN and CDR2 as SVGIG (reference sequence). The CDR3 DNA, read in part, is TGTGCCTGGAGTAAGGGGGGGTTCTTAAATCAGCCC. Its translation is CAWSKGGFLNQP. The whole CDR3 reads CAWSKGGFLNQPQHF.